This T cell receptor beta chain was captured in a study of Ad26.COV2.S vaccination and SARS-CoV-2 variants. For the study at large: Donor got 5x10^10 or 1x10^11 viral particles of Ad26.COV2.S.

This CDR3 is 18 amino acids long. Treatment noted: about 20 received Ad26.COV2.S at low or high dose, single or two shots; 5 received placebo; per-sample allocation not given. Sampling occurred on day 63 after the first vaccine or placebo injection. Within Boston, the person who donated was an adult of 18-55 years. SARS-CoV-2 spike from the Wuhan strain was encoded by the vaccine, an Ad26 vector. Using immunoSEQ multiplex PCR, the repertoire was profiled, and TCRdb retains in-frame clones only, with some absent. The data show about 350,000 clones, 85% to 90% seen once. A word on this clone: What it binds is not known.

Study-level findings and limits: TCR breadth and depth analyses may have underestimated total T cell responses.

The chain uses TRBV21-1 and TRBJ2-7; TRBD1, the table's D call, lacks a check against the DNA. TRBV21-1 is recorded as a pseudogene. The specimen comprised peripheral blood, sampled in a trial of Ad26.COV2.S vaccine versus placebo. The receptor was derived from a person between 18 and 59 years old who received the Ad26.COV2.S COVID-19 vaccine or a placebo. The CDR3 DNA is TGTGCCAGCAGCAAAGCCGGCGACAGCTCATATAGCTCCTACGAGCAGTACTTC. Protein: CASSKAGDSSYSSYEQYF.